A single sample gave rise to the 20 T cell receptor beta chains below, sequenced in a study of shared clonotypes between healthy human individuals. Some clones are missing from TCRdb's copy, which holds only in-frame ones; the method was immunoSEQ multiplex PCR. The sample holds 1 million to 1.2 million clones; approximately 80% are singletons and the top ten take 0.89%. The sample taken for sequencing was memory CD4+ T cells from PBMCs. Regarding subset: CD45RA-negative fraction. The receptors were gathered from a man aged 18-30 years in good health. Some clones in this sample may be carry-over from other donors' samples.

The genes are TRBV29-1 and TRBJ2-3; 10 bases agree with TRBD2. V dropped 5 bases and J dropped 6; count of bases not matched to a gene: 11. Germline V gene data show CDR1 as SQVTM and CDR2 as ANQGSEA. The length of the CDR3 is 15 residues. The DNA for the CDR3 is TGCAGCGTTCGAGGACTAGCGGCCGAGGGTGATACGCAGTATTTT. The encoded protein is CSVRGLAAEGDTQYF.

To note about this clone: The same CDR3 is also encoded by other DNA sequences in this sample. This sequence joins TRBV2 and TRBJ2-7; 9 bases line up with TRBD1. The J segment lost 0 bases and the V segment lost 2 bases, leaving 2 bases of the junction unmatched. Germline loops: CDR1 SNHLY, CDR2 FYNNEI. This CDR3 region has 15 residues. The CDR3 is CASSEWTGDSYEQYF. The DNA for the CDR3 is TGTGCCAGCAGTGAATGGACAGGGGACTCCTACGAGCAGTACTTC.

The gene calls are TRBV28 and TRBJ2-5; possibly TRBD2 for D (7 bases). From germline, CDR1 is MDHEN and CDR2 SYDVKM. V lost 6 bases and J lost 6, with 20 bases in between. The CDR3 spans 15 residues. CDR3: CASSSLGGREKTQYF. The CDR3 DNA sequence: TGTGCCAGCAGCTCCCTAGGGGGGAGGGAGAAGACCCAGTACTTC.

This clone was observed many times. The V gene is TRBV10-1, the J gene TRBJ2-7; possible D gene TRBD2, 6 bases. Trimming pared 3 bases from V and 11 bases from J, leaving 32 bases between. Germline V gene lookup returns CDR1 WNHNN and CDR2 SYGVQD (reference sequence). CDR3 length equals 18 residues. Here the CDR3 DNA reads TGCGCCAGCAGTGATCGGGGCGGGAAGGGCCCCTCGAACGCAAGCGAGTACTTC. Protein: CASSDRGGKGPSNASEYF.

The chain employs TRBV29-1 and TRBJ2-7; D ambiguous. CDR1 and CDR2 (germline): SQVTM, ANQGSEA. V shed 4 bases and J shed 3 bases, with 7 bases lying between them. The CDR3 contains 11 residues. CDR3 DNA sequence: TGCAGCGTTGGGGTCTACTACGAGCAGTACTTC. Residues: CSVGVYYEQYF.

J is TRBJ2-1 and V is TRBV7-2; TRBD1 aligns across 9 bases. Unmatched junction bases numbered 17, after V lost 4 bases and J lost 7 bases. Germline V lookup: CDR1 SGHTA, CDR2 FQGNSA. The CDR3 contains 18 residues. CDR3 bases: TGTGCCAGCAGCTCCAGAAGAACGACAGGGGGATTTAGTAATGAGCAGTTCTTC. Protein product: CASSSRRTTGGFSNEQFF. Supplemented by reference TRBV7-2 and TRBJ2-1, the full variable domain reads GAGVSQSPSNKVTEKGKDVELRCDPISGHTALYWYRQSLGQGLEFLIYFQGNSAPDKSGLPSDRFSAERTGGSVSTLTIQRTQQEDSAVYLCASSSRRTTGGFSNEQFFGPGTRLTVL.

The chain has TRBV5-5 and TRBJ1-3, with a weak D call TRBD1 (6 bases). The ends were cut back, 4 bases at V and 2 bases at J, with 10 bases in the middle. The CDR3 is made up of 14 amino acids. Germline CDR1 reads SGHKS; CDR2 reads YYEKEE (reference sequence). DNA of the CDR3: TGTGCCAGCAGCACGCGGACAGCTGGAAACACCATATATTTT. Translation gives CASSTRTAGNTIYF.

This clone was observed a handful of times. Since a far larger clone is one base different, this is likely a read error. This rearrangement joins TRBV30 to TRBJ2-5; D not certain. Germline lookup yields CDR1 GTSNPN and CDR2 SVGIG (reference sequence). The CDR3 spans 12 residues. CDR3 amino acids: CAWSVQQETKYF. The CDR3, as DNA: TGTGCCTGGAGTGTACAGCAAGAGACCAAGTACTTC. Together with reference TRBV30 and TRBJ2-5, the CDR3 gives the full variable domain: SQTIHQWPATLVQPVGSPLSLECTVEGTSNPNLYWYRQAAGRGLQLLFYSVGIGQISSEVPQNLSASRPQDRQFILSSKKLLLSDSGFYLCAWSVQQETKYFGPGTRLLVL.

The chain recombines TRBV9 with TRBJ2-7; 10 nucleotides agree with TRBD2. The CDR3 has 15 amino acids. V lost 0 bases and J lost 4; bases outside the gene matches: 4. CDR1 and CDR2 from the germline V gene are SGDLS and YYNGEE. In DNA, the CDR3 is TGTGCCAGCAGCGTAGGCGGTAGCGGGGGGTACGAGCAGTACTTC. Its protein is CASSVGGSGGYEQYF.

This clone came up once. The chain uses TRBV7-2 and TRBJ2-1, with 10 bases fitting TRBD2. The CDR3 is 15 residues long. Germline V lookup: CDR1 SGHTA, CDR2 FQGNSA. Unmatched junction bases numbered 8, after V lost 2 bases and J lost 10 bases. In nucleotides, the CDR3 is TGTGCCAGCAGCTTACTAGCGGGAGTTACCGGGGAGCAGTTCTTC. This encodes CASSLLAGVTGEQFF.

The chain has TRBV15 and TRBJ2-5; D gene uncertain. The V end was cut by 0 bases, the J end by 5 bases, with 10 bases between. The CDR3 loop spans 14 amino acids. Germline loops: CDR1 LNHNV, CDR2 YYDKDF (reference sequence). This CDR3 reads CATSRDPQGETQYF. The DNA for the CDR3 is TGTGCCACCAGCAGAGACCCTCAAGGGGAGACCCAGTACTTC.

The rearrangement uses TRBV6-5 and TRBJ2-3; 10 nucleotides align to TRBD1. V gave up 8 bases and J gave up 5 bases; unmatched junction bases: 7. This CDR3 is 14 amino acids long. From germline, CDR1 is MNHEY and CDR2 SVGAGI. The CDR3, as DNA: TGTGCCAGCGCTGGGACAGGGGTAGGAGATACGCAGTATTTT. As protein: CASAGTGVGDTQYF.

The chain is built from TRBV4-3 and TRBJ1-2; D perhaps matches TRBD1 (5 bases). The V end lost 1 base, the J end lost 4 bases, and 13 bases lay between the germline ends. The CDR3 extends over 15 amino acids. Germline CDR1 reads LGHNA; CDR2 reads YSLEER. CDR3 DNA: TGCGCCAGCAGCCAAGGAAACGCAGGGAGCTATGGCTACACCTTC. Its protein product is CASSQGNAGSYGYTF.

The V gene is TRBV7-9, the J gene TRBJ1-5, with a tentative D call TRBD1 (5 bases). Looked up from germline, CDR1 is SEHNR and CDR2 is FQNEAQ (reference sequence). This CDR3 is built from 14 residues. V was pared by 4 bases and J by 3 bases, with 10 bases between. The CDR3 DNA reads as TGTGCCAGCAGCTCCACGGGGGTCAATCAGCCCCAGCATTTT. The encoded protein is CASSSTGVNQPQHF.

This chain joins TRBV7-6 and TRBJ1-1, with TRBD1 matching over 9 bases. CDR1 SGHVS and CDR2 FNYEAQ come from the germline V gene. With V trimmed by 3 bases and J by 7 bases, 9 bases remained unmatched. This CDR3 region has 15 residues. The CDR3 DNA reads TGTGCCAGCAGCTTTCGTACAGGGGGCAGAGGTGAAGCTTTCTTT. It translates to CASSFRTGGRGEAFF.

This clone was picked up a small number of times. The gene calls are TRBV28 and TRBJ2-7; perhaps TRBD2 as D (6 bases). CDR1 MDHEN and CDR2 SYDVKM come from the germline V gene. This CDR3 region has 12 residues. V lost 3 bases to trimming and J lost 7 bases, with 10 bases between them. In nucleotides, the CDR3 is TGTGCCAGCAGTTTGTATCGGGGGGAGCAGTACTTC. Its protein is CASSLYRGEQYF.

This clone has more than one count but fewer than ten. The chain employs TRBV10-1 and TRBJ1-1; TRBD1 matches at 9 bases. V was clipped by 8 bases and J by 0 bases; unmatched bases: 10. The CDR3 extends over 16 amino acids. Germline assignment: CDR1 WNHNN and CDR2 SYGVQD (reference sequence). In nucleotides, the CDR3 is TGCGCCAGCCCGGGACAGGGCCCATCTATGAACACTGAAGCTTTCTTT. As protein: CASPGQGPSMNTEAFF.

This chain joins TRBV5-5 and TRBJ1-5, with TRBD1 matching 8 bases. Per germline, CDR1 SGHKS and CDR2 YYEKEE (reference sequence). The J segment lost 6 bases and the V segment lost 4 bases, leaving 6 bases of the junction unmatched. The length of the CDR3 is 14 residues. As DNA, the CDR3 is TGTGCCAGCAGCCCGACAGGGGCTAGTCAGCCCCAGCATTTT. It yields the protein CASSPTGASQPQHF. Full variable domain (remainder filled in from reference TRBV5-5 and TRBJ1-5): DAGVTQSPTHLIKTRGQQVTLRCSPISGHKSVSWYQQVLGQGPQFIFQYYEKEERGRGNFPDRFSARQFPNYSSELNVNALLLGDSALYLCASSPTGASQPQHFGDGTRLSIL.

The chain employs TRBV7-3 and TRBJ2-1, with 8 bases lining up with TRBD1. In germline, CDR1 is SGHTA, CDR2 FQGTGA. The CDR3 runs 16 residues. Trimming cost V 5 bases and J 8 bases; bases outside gene matches: 14. Here the CDR3 reads CASSHHGQGPLDEQFF. The CDR3, as DNA: TGTGCCAGCAGCCATCATGGACAGGGCCCATTGGATGAGCAGTTCTTC. Full variable domain (remainder filled in from reference TRBV7-3 and TRBJ2-1): GAGVSQTPSNKVTEKGKYVELRCDPISGHTALYWYRQSLGQGPEFLIYFQGTGAADDSGLPNDRFFAVRPEGSVSTLKIQRTERGDSAVYLCASSHHGQGPLDEQFFGPGTRLTVL.

The sample holds a few counts of this clone. The gene calls are TRBV9 and TRBJ2-4, with 9 bases lining up with TRBD2. V shed 0 bases, J shed 7 bases, and the junction held 2 bases outside the gene matches. Germline V lookup: CDR1 SGDLS, CDR2 YYNGEE. The CDR3 is 14 amino acids. This CDR3 is CASSVGSGSNIQYF. CDR3 sequence (DNA): TGTGCCAGCAGCGTAGGTAGCGGGAGCAACATTCAGTACTTC.